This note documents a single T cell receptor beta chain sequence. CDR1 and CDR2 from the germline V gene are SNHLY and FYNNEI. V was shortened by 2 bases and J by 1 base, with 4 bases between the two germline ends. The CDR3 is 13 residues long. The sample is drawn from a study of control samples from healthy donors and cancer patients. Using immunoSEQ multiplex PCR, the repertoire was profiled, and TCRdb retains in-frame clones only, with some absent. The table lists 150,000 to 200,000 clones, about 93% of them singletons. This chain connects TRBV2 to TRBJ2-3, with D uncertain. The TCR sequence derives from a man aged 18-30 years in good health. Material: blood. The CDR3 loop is CASSEWGTDTQYF. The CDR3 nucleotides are TGTGCCAGCAGTGAATGGGGCACAGATACGCAGTATTTT.